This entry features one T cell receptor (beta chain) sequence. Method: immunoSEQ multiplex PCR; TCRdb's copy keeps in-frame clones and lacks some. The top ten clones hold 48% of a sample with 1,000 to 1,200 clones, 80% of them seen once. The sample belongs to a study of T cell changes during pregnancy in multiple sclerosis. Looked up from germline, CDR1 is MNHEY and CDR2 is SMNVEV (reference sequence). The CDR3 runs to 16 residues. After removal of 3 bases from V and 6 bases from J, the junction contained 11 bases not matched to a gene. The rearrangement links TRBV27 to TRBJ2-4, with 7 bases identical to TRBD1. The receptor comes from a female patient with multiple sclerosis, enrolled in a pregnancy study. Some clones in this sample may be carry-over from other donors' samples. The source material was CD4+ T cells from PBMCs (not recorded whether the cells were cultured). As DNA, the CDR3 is TGTGCCAGCAGTTTTGTAGGCAGGGGGTATGGAAACATTCAGTACTTC. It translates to CASSFVGRGYGNIQYF.